This T cell receptor beta chain came from a study of graft-versus-host responses after intestinal transplantation. After removal of 0 bases from V and 1 base from J, the junction contained 9 bases not matched to a gene. The CDR3 length is 18 residues. Germline-derived CDR1 and CDR2 are LNHDA and SQIVND (reference sequence). On this clone: Its antigen is as yet unknown.

Measured with immunoSEQ multiplex PCR; TCRdb has only the in-frame clones, and not every one. The sample holds some 130,000 clones, roughly 95% seen once. The chain links TRBV19 to TRBJ2-7; 10 bases line up with TRBD2. The sample in question was unstimulated CD8+ T cells sorted from spleen or lymph node cells, obtained before intestinal transplant. The source of this sequence is a human donor who received an intestinal transplant. DNA of the CDR3: TGTGCCAGTAGTATAGATCGGAATAGCGGGAGGAATTCCTACGAGCAGTACTTC. Its translation: CASSIDRNSGRNSYEQYF. Combining the CDR3 with reference TRBV19 and TRBJ2-7 gives the whole variable domain DGGITQSPKYLFRKEGQNVTLSCEQNLNHDAMYWYRQDPGQGLRLIYYSQIVNDFQKGDIAEGYSVSREKKESFPLTVTSAQKNPTAFYLCASSIDRNSGRNSYEQYFGPGTRLTVT.